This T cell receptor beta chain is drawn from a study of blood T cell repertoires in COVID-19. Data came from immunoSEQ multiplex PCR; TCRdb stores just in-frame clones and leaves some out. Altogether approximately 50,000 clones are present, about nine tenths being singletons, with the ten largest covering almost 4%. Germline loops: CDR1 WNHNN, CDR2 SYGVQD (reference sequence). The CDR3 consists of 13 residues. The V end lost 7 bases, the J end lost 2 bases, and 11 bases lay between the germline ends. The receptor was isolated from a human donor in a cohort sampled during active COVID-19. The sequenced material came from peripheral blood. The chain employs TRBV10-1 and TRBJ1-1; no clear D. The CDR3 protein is CASNSDYNTEAFF. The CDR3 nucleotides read TGCGCCAGCAATTCCGACTACAACACTGAAGCTTTCTTT.